Sequencing of this T cell receptor (beta chain) was carried out in a study of patients and donors after allogeneic stem cell transplantation. MiXCR, run by TCRdb on the RT-PCR reads, gives a single entry per CDR3 protein. The data show over 400,000 distinct CDR3 sequences, with 16% seen just once and less than 9.5% held by the top ten. The clonotype was recovered from a human donor who was either an allogeneic HSCT recipient or a stem cell or donor lymphocyte infusion donor (not recorded which). It is not recorded whose cells these are; they may come from a transplant donor. Sequencing was performed on blood, either unsorted or a sorted T cell fraction (not recorded which).

The CDR3 sequence is CSASQLAGESNEQFF. The CDR3 DNA is TGCAGTGCTAGCCAACTAGCGGGAGAGTCCAATGAGCAGTTCTTC. This sequence joins TRBV20-1 and TRBJ2-1; TRBD2 aligns across 11 bases. The ends lost 3 bases at V and 6 bases at J; junction bases unmatched: 7. CDR1 is DFQATT and CDR2 is SNEGSKA in the germline V gene (reference sequence). The CDR3 is 15 amino acids.